This T cell receptor beta chain was obtained from a study of regulatory T cells in long-lasting Graves disease. Notes on the study in general: Lower TCR diversity was seen in persistent Graves' patients than in newly diagnosed ones. Accuracy was possibly reduced by small sample size.

Comment on this clonotype: Its antigen is currently unknown.

Germline V lookup: CDR1 SGHRS, CDR2 YFSETQ. Between the trimmed V and J ends, which lost 3 bases and 2 bases, there was a span of 15 bases. The CDR3 spans 16 residues. Building the TCR beta libraries relied on iRepertoire HTBI primers, and CDR3 regions underwent Arm-PCR. Each CDR3 protein is one row after TCRdb ran MiXCR on the multiplex PCR reads. The sample shows 500,000 to 700,000 distinct CDR3 sequences, around 32% of them seen only once. Time point here: persistent/refractory GD, antithyroid drugs over 5 years with positive TRAb. Generation of the TCR library employed RNA extracted from PBMCs. The patients were enrolled through endocrinology in Xi'an, China. The EDTA tubes were filled with roughly 10 milliliters of drawn peripheral blood.

The TCR was taken from a female donor with Graves disease. This specimen was peripheral blood mononuclear cells (PBMCs), taken when the disease was refractory, from a patient treated with antithyroid drugs. The rearrangement links TRBV5-1 to TRBJ1-3; D ambiguous. CDR3 DNA: TGCGCCAGCAGCTACACCGGTACAGAAGCTGGAAACACCATATATTTT. Translating it yields CASSYTGTEAGNTIYF.